This note documents a single TCR beta chain sequence. Antigen specificity is unknown. One entry per CDR3 protein results from TCRdb running MiXCR on the reads. The top ten hold roughly 50% of the sample, which has 86,000 or so distinct CDR3 sequences, more than 20% seen once. The data stem from a study of T cell repertoires in cytomegalovirus infection. Regarding the study as a whole: The cumulative frequency of public TCR beta families identified carriers of CMV plus the relevant HLA.

Trimming removed 0 bases at V and 2 bases at J, with 9 bases between. This CDR3 spans 15 amino acids. CDR1 and CDR2 from the germline V gene are SGHRS and YFSETQ. The chain joins TRBV5-1 to TRBJ1-5; a weak D match, TRBD1 (5 bases). The sequence was obtained from a human donor in good health (CMV status not recorded). Some clones in this sample may be carry-over from other donors' samples. The sample here was CD8+ T cells from cultured PBMCs, taken from culture after CMV antigen stimulation. The chain's CDR3 is CASSLEGYGNQPQHF. CDR3 bases: TGCGCCAGCAGCTTGGAGGGGTACGGCAATCAGCCCCAGCATTTT. Full variable domain (remainder filled in from reference TRBV5-1 and TRBJ1-5): KAGVTQTPRYLIKTRGQQVTLSCSPISGHRSVSWYQQTPGQGLQFLFEYFSETQRNKGNFPGRFSGRQFSNSRSEMNVSTLELGDSALYLCASSLEGYGNQPQHFGDGTRLSIL.